The present TCR beta chain was sequenced within a study of CD4+ T cells in melanoma. The study's findings and limits: Neoantigen-specific CD4+ T cells in melanoma reportedly had diverse differentiation states. A reported correlation linked neoantigen-specific CD4+ T cells to CD8+, macrophage and B cell function.

CDR1 SGHVS and CDR2 FQNEAQ come from the germline V gene. CDR3 length: 13 amino acids. V lost 5 bases and J lost 8, with 12 bases in between. TCRdb's table, derived via immunoSEQ multiplex PCR, lists solely in-frame clones and lacks some. The sample records about 55,000 clones, roughly two thirds being singletons. To note about this clone: Its antigen is unknown.

The V and J genes are TRBV7-8 and TRBJ1-4; TRBD1 might be the D (6 bases). This TCR came from a human donor with melanoma. Sequenced: tumor tissue. The CDR3 loop reads CASSPQQGEKLFF. The CDR3 bases are TGTGCCAGCAGCCCACAACAGGGAGAAAAACTGTTTTTT.